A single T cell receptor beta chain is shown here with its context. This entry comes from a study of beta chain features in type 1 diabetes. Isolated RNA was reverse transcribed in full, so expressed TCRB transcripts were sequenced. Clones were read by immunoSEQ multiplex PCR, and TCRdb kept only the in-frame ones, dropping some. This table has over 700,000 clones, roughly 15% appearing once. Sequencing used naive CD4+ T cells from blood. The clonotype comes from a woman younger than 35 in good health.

The CDR3 DNA reads TGTGCCAGCAGTCCTGGTTCTGCAGGCACAGATACGCAGTATTTT. This sequence encodes CASSPGSAGTDTQYF. The V call is TRBV6-5, the J call TRBJ2-3, with D uncertain. Trimming shortened V by 5 bases and J by 1 base, and 13 bases separated the two germline ends. The germline V gene encodes CDR1 MNHEY and CDR2 SVGAGI. The CDR3 is 15 amino acids.